The 25 T cell receptor beta chains below were found in one sample sequenced in a study of cytomegalovirus exposure and HLA in healthy donors. The PCR contained 60 Vbeta and 13 Jbeta primers. Generated by immunoSEQ multiplex PCR, the TCRdb table keeps only in-frame clones and is missing some. The sample lists roughly 100,000 clones, 65% to 90% occurring once. The sample comprised PBMCs. Receptor source: a young man in good health and CMV-seropositive.

V gene TRBV29-1 combines with J gene TRBJ1-1, with 7 nucleotides matching TRBD1. Trimming at V came to 3 bases and at J to 3 bases, leaving 4 bases not matched to a gene. Germline values: CDR1 SQVTM, CDR2 ANQGSEA. The CDR3 runs 13 residues. CDR3 bases: TGCAGCGTTGACAGGGGGATGTACACTGAAGCTTTCTTT. This codes for CSVDRGMYTEAFF.

This sequence joins TRBV29-1 and TRBJ1-2; D is undetermined. Looked up from germline, CDR1 is SQVTM and CDR2 is ANQGSEA. This CDR3 has 12 residues. Trimming left V 3 bases short and J 8 bases short, with 13 bases between. The CDR3 loop is CSVDVEASGYTF. The CDR3 DNA reads TGCAGCGTTGATGTGGAGGCGTCAGGCTACACCTTC.

The V call is TRBV6-5, the J call TRBJ1-2; D is perhaps TRBD1 (6 bases). Looked up from germline, CDR1 is MNHEY and CDR2 is SVGAGI. The CDR3 has 16 residues. Trimming took 0 bases from V and 4 from J, leaving 15 bases between them. The DNA for the CDR3 is TGTGCCAGCAGTTACTCGATTTCAGGGGTGGGCTATGGCTACACCTTC. It codes for CASSYSISGVGYGYTF.

The rearrangement joins TRBV9 to TRBJ1-3; D is undetermined. Germline lookup yields CDR1 SGDLS and CDR2 YYNGEE. V was cut by 3 bases and J by 0 bases, with 10 bases left in between. The CDR3 is 15 residues long. The chain's CDR3 is CASSESLSSGNTIYF. The CDR3 DNA sequence: TGTGCCAGCAGCGAATCCCTAAGCTCTGGAAACACCATATATTTT.

V and J are TRBV27 and TRBJ1-5, with D possibly being TRBD1 (5 bases). Germline V lookup: CDR1 MNHEY, CDR2 SMNVEV (reference sequence). This CDR3 is 17 amino acids long. V lost 7 bases, J lost 0 bases, and 19 bases lay in between. The CDR3 region has the DNA TGTGCCAGCAATCCCCCAACGGGGGTTAATAGCAATCAGCCCCAGCATTTT. Protein product: CASNPPTGVNSNQPQHF.

The rearrangement joins TRBV5-1 to TRBJ1-2; tentative D call: TRBD1 (5 bases). Germline assignment: CDR1 SGHRS and CDR2 YFSETQ. This CDR3 comprises 16 residues. With 0 bases removed from V and 3 bases from J, the gap between germline ends came to 15 bases. The CDR3 region has the DNA TGCGCCAGCAGCTTGGCCGGGGGGTTCGTGGACTATGGCTACACCTTC. Translation: CASSLAGGFVDYGYTF.

The rearrangement links TRBV5-1 to TRBJ1-3; tentative D call: TRBD1 (5 bases). V was pared by 5 bases and J by 1 base, with 7 bases between. Germline lookup yields CDR1 SGHRS and CDR2 YFSETQ. This CDR3 is 13 amino acids long. For the CDR3, the DNA is TGCGCCAGCAGTCAGGGATCTGGAAACACCATATATTTT. It translates to CASSQGSGNTIYF.

For the CDR3, the DNA is TGTGCCCTTGAGACTGTAGCCAAAAACATTCAGTACTTC. It specifies CALETVAKNIQYF. The V call is TRBV30, the J call TRBJ2-4, with D unresolved. Germline CDR1 GTSNPN, CDR2 SVGIG (reference sequence). The V and J ends lost 8 bases and 0 bases respectively, with 11 bases between them. CDR3 length: 13 amino acids.

The V gene is TRBV6-1, the J gene TRBJ1-3; maybe TRBD1 (6 bases). The CDR3 runs 16 residues. Germline values: CDR1 MNHNS, CDR2 SASEGT. The ends were cut back, 0 bases at V and 2 bases at J, with 11 bases in the middle. The chain's CDR3 is CASSEAGQKPGNTIYF. The CDR3 bases are TGTGCCAGCAGTGAAGCGGGACAAAAACCTGGAAACACCATATATTTT.

The chain recombines TRBV30 with TRBJ1-6, with 7 bases matching TRBD1. The length of the CDR3 is 15 residues. J gave up 8 bases and V 1 base, and 8 bases lay outside the gene matches. CDR1 is GTSNPN, CDR2 SVGIG, per germline (reference sequence). For the CDR3, the DNA is TGTGCCTGGAGTGGATCACAGGGGCGCCATTCACCCCTCCACTTT. Protein: CAWSGSQGRHSPLHF.

V gene TRBV5-8 combines with J gene TRBJ1-2, with no clear D. The CDR3 is 14 residues long. Germline loops: CDR1 SGHTS, CDR2 YDEGEE. V dropped 4 bases and J dropped 4 bases, with 14 bases sitting between them. In nucleotides, the CDR3 is TGTGCCAGCAGCCACCGAGGCTCCGGCTATGGCTACACCTTC. It translates to CASSHRGSGYGYTF.

This rearrangement joins TRBV30 to TRBJ1-6, with 11 bases fitting TRBD1. The germline V gene encodes CDR1 GTSNPN and CDR2 SVGIG (reference sequence). V lost 4 bases, J lost 10 bases, and 6 bases stayed unmatched. The CDR3 has 14 residues. CDR3 in DNA: TGTGCCTGGACCGGGACAGGGGGTCGGTCACCCCTCCACTTT. It specifies CAWTGTGGRSPLHF.

The V and J genes are TRBV6-4 and TRBJ2-7; 8 nucleotides match TRBD2. This CDR3 spans 13 amino acids. V shed 8 bases, J shed 6 bases, and the junction held 9 bases outside the gene matches. Germline loops: CDR1 MRHNA, CDR2 SNTAGT. As DNA, the CDR3 is TGTGCCAGCTCAGCGGGGGCCCTTGGCGAGCAGTACTTC. Its protein product is CASSAGALGEQYF.

The V and J genes are TRBV7-2 and TRBJ1-5; 8 nucleotides agree with TRBD1. This CDR3 has 13 amino acids. J gave up 7 bases and V 3 bases, and 2 bases lay outside the gene matches. The germline V gene has CDR1 SGHTA and CDR2 FQGNSA. CDR3 region: CASSLQGAQPQHF. DNA of the CDR3: TGTGCCAGCAGCTTGCAGGGGGCACAGCCCCAGCATTTT.

This clone was detected only once. This chain links TRBV30 with TRBJ1-2; D call uncertain. Germline loops: CDR1 GTSNPN, CDR2 SVGIG (reference sequence). Deletions cut 1 base from V and 4 bases from J, with 16 bases between. The CDR3 totals 15 residues. CDR3 amino acids: CAWSGARESGYGYTF. CDR3 sequence (DNA): TGTGCCTGGAGTGGCGCGAGAGAGAGCGGCTATGGCTACACCTTC.

This chain uses TRBV7-6 with TRBJ2-1, with 9 bases lining up with TRBD2. Germline values: CDR1 SGHVS, CDR2 FNYEAQ. This CDR3 is 15 amino acids long. V lost 4 bases, J lost 2 bases, and 3 bases stayed unmatched. This CDR3 reads CASSSSSGAYNEQFF. CDR3 nucleotides: TGTGCCAGCAGCTCGTCTAGCGGGGCCTACAATGAGCAGTTCTTC. The full variable domain, rest sourced from reference TRBV7-6 and TRBJ2-1, is GAGVSQSPRYKVTKRGQDVALRCDPISGHVSLYWYRQALGQGPEFLTYFNYEAQQDKSGLPNDRFSAERPEGSISTLTIQRTEQRDSAMYRCASSSSSGAYNEQFFGPGTRLTVL.

The rearrangement links TRBV5-6 to TRBJ2-5; 7 nucleotides line up with TRBD1. V lost 4 bases to trimming and J lost 2 bases; unmatched junction nucleotides: 14. This CDR3 contains 17 residues. CDR1 is SGHDT and CDR2 is YYEEEE in the germline V gene. The CDR3 reads CASSPVEGQRRQETQYF. Written as DNA, the CDR3 is TGTGCCAGCAGCCCGGTCGAGGGACAGAGGAGACAAGAGACCCAGTACTTC.

This clone has more than one count but fewer than ten. The chain employs TRBV6-5 and TRBJ2-5, with 7 bases lining up with TRBD2. J was trimmed by 3 bases and V by 2 bases; bases with no gene match: 9. The CDR3 runs 16 residues. From germline, CDR1 is MNHEY and CDR2 SVGAGI. The CDR3 is CASSYVFRLAEETQYF. Here the CDR3 DNA reads TGTGCCAGCAGTTACGTCTTTCGGCTAGCGGAAGAGACCCAGTACTTC.

The V gene is TRBV2, the J gene TRBJ2-3, with 11 bases identical to TRBD1. Germline CDR1 is SNHLY and CDR2 is FYNNEI. This CDR3 contains 15 residues. V was pared by 7 bases and J by 4 bases, with 7 bases of the junction left unmatched. CDR3 protein: CASMERTGGPDTQYF. CDR3 in DNA: TGTGCCAGCATGGAACGGACAGGGGGCCCAGATACGCAGTATTTT.

The chain carries TRBV6-4 and TRBJ2-2; 16 nucleotides line up with TRBD2. V dropped 4 bases and J dropped 4; count of bases not matched to a gene: 12. The CDR3 loop spans 20 amino acids. Germline V CDR1 and CDR2: MRHNA, SNTAGT. The CDR3 reads CASSVFPGGLAGGPTGELFF. The CDR3 DNA follows: TGTGCCAGCAGTGTTTTTCCAGGGGGACTAGCGGGGGGGCCCACCGGGGAGCTGTTTTTT.

The chain joins TRBV13 to TRBJ2-7; TRBD1 might be the D (6 bases). The CDR3 extends over 16 amino acids. The V and J ends lost 5 bases and 1 base respectively, with 18 bases between them. Looked up from germline, CDR1 is PRHDT and CDR2 is FYEKMQ (reference sequence). The CDR3 DNA reads TGTGCCAGCAGCGACGGAGGCCGGGACATGTCCTACGAGCAGTACTTC. The encoded protein is CASSDGGRDMSYEQYF.

This chain connects TRBV6-5 to TRBJ1-2, with 7 bases identical to TRBD1. The CDR3 length is 14 residues. Germline CDR1 MNHEY, CDR2 SVGAGI. J lost 4 bases, V lost 8 bases, and 10 bases had no gene match. CDR3 amino acids: CASGGQATTYGYTF. In nucleotides, the CDR3 is TGTGCCAGCGGAGGACAGGCGACTACCTATGGCTACACCTTC.

The chain employs TRBV5-1 and TRBJ2-7; the match to TRBD2 covers 8 bases. Germline CDR1 and CDR2: SGHRS and YFSETQ. CDR3 length equals 15 residues. With V trimmed by 4 bases and J by 1 base, 7 bases remained unmatched. Here the CDR3 DNA reads TGCGCCAGCAGCCTTACCGGGACTAGATCCTACGAGCAGTACTTC. This encodes CASSLTGTRSYEQYF.

The genes are TRBV5-5 and TRBJ2-7; D gene unclear. Germline V gives CDR1 SGHKS, CDR2 YYEKEE (reference sequence). With 1 base removed from V and 0 bases from J, the gap between germline ends came to 5 bases. This CDR3 contains 13 residues. CDR3: CASSLQRSYEQYF. CDR3 coding DNA: TGTGCCAGCAGCTTGCAGCGCTCCTACGAGCAGTACTTC.

The chain uses TRBV9 and TRBJ1-1; D possibly corresponds to TRBD1 (6 bases). Per germline, CDR1 SGDLS and CDR2 YYNGEE. V lost 3 bases and J lost 3, with 9 bases in between. The CDR3 runs 13 residues. The DNA of the CDR3 is TGTGCCAGCAGCGCAACAGGGTACACTGAAGCTTTCTTT. Translated, it gives CASSATGYTEAFF.